This TCR beta chain was observed in a study of blood T cell repertoires in COVID-19. About the study: The cDNA or gDNA used as material had been derived from T cells, B-cell-depleted T cells, or PBMCs.

Researchers sorted participants into cohorts using their self-reported clinical history. The study counted Cohort 3 donors as recovered given two negative PCRs, clearance, or symptom resolution. The J segment lost 1 base and the V segment lost 0 bases, leaving 3 bases of the junction unmatched. Per germline, CDR1 MNHEY and CDR2 SVGAGI. The CDR3 spans 15 residues. Assay: immunoSEQ multiplex PCR; the TCRdb copy retains only in-frame clones and omits some. The data show about 300,000 clones, with over 75% seen just once and about 4.2% held by the top ten. The gene calls are TRBV6-5 and TRBJ2-7, with 7 bases aligning to TRBD1. The sample taken for sequencing was PBMCs or T cells enriched from blood (not recorded which). This TCR was recovered from a young man who had recovered from COVID-19. The CDR3 loop is CASSYSAGGSYEQYF. The CDR3 DNA follows: TGTGCCAGCAGTTACTCGGCAGGGGGATCCTACGAGCAGTACTTC.